The 8 T cell receptor beta chains given below trace back to one sample, sequenced in a study of control samples from healthy donors and cancer patients. The table came from immunoSEQ multiplex PCR; TCRdb's copy has only in-frame clones and leaves some out. This repertoire shows roughly 100,000 clones, about 89% found once; its top ten account for 19%. Sequencing was performed on PBMCs. The receptor source for this set is a man aged 55 to 70 with lung cancer.

The rearrangement uses TRBV9 and TRBJ2-1, with TRBD1 matching over 7 bases. This CDR3 has 13 amino acids. Trimming removed 2 bases from V and 7 bases from J; junction bases left unmatched: 3. CDR1 is SGDLS and CDR2 is YYNGEE in the germline V gene. CDR3 bases: TGTGCCAGCAGCGTCTCGACAGGGAATGAGCAGTTCTTC. This translates into CASSVSTGNEQFF.

V gene TRBV6-5 combines with J gene TRBJ1-2; 10 bases line up with TRBD1. J lost 4 bases, V lost 6 bases, and 8 bases had no gene match. The CDR3 sequence is 15 residues long. The germline V gene encodes CDR1 MNHEY and CDR2 SVGAGI. CDR3 nucleotides: TGTGCCAGCAGCGCTACGACAGGGGGCGGCTATGGCTACACCTTC. Translated: CASSATTGGGYGYTF.

The chain has TRBV29-1 and TRBJ1-1; 9 bases are shared with TRBD1. Per germline, CDR1 SQVTM and CDR2 ANQGSEA. J lost 4 bases, V lost 7 bases, and 7 bases had no gene match. The CDR3 sequence is 13 residues long. CDR3 DNA sequence: TGCAGCGGGCAGTCGACAGGGGGCACTGAAGCTTTCTTT. Translating gives CSGQSTGGTEAFF.

This clone came up once. The genes are TRBV15 and TRBJ1-5; D remains unclear. CDR3 length: 13 amino acids. The V end lost 6 bases, the J end lost 6 bases, and 12 bases lay between the germline ends. Germline CDR1 LNHNV, CDR2 YYDKDF (reference sequence). The CDR3 is CATSLGSGQPQHF. CDR3 bases: TGTGCCACCAGTTTGGGGAGTGGTCAGCCCCAGCATTTT.

The gene calls are TRBV5-1 and TRBJ2-1; 16 nucleotides line up with TRBD2. The length of the CDR3 is 15 residues. Germline values: CDR1 SGHRS, CDR2 YFSETQ. V shed 4 bases, J shed 10 bases, and the junction held 5 bases outside the gene matches. The CDR3, as DNA: TGCGCCAGCAGCCGCGGGACTAGCGGGGGGGCCGAGCAGTTCTTC. Its translation: CASSRGTSGGAEQFF.

The rearrangement links TRBV6-5 to TRBJ2-2, with D hard to call. Germline V gives CDR1 MNHEY, CDR2 SVGAGI. The CDR3 is 15 amino acids. The V and J ends lost 3 bases and 0 bases respectively, with 8 bases between them. DNA for the CDR3: TGTGCCAGCAGTTATGACACCTCGAACACCGGGGAGCTGTTTTTT. Its protein product is CASSYDTSNTGELFF.

The chain couples TRBV6-5 to TRBJ1-2; possible D gene TRBD1, 5 bases. The CDR3 covers 14 residues. Germline values: CDR1 MNHEY, CDR2 SVGAGI. Trimming shortened V by 0 bases and J by 2 bases, and 7 bases separated the two germline ends. DNA of the CDR3: TGTGCCAGCAGTTACTCTCGGGGGAACTATGGCTACACCTTC. This codes for CASSYSRGNYGYTF.

This clone has just one count. The chain employs TRBV7-9 and TRBJ1-6, with D hard to call. The length of the CDR3 is 11 residues. Germline V gives CDR1 SEHNR, CDR2 FQNEAQ (reference sequence). Trimming removed 6 bases at V and 7 bases at J, with 4 bases between. The CDR3 sequence: CASRGNSPLHF. The CDR3 coding sequence is TGTGCCAGCAGGGGGAATTCACCCCTCCACTTT.